This T cell receptor beta chain was retrieved from a study of beta chain features in type 1 diabetes. Points on this clone: The antigen is undetermined.

General study points: There was a moderate but significant shortening of TCRB CDR3s in all four CD4+ subsets of Type 1 diabetes patients. Fewer junction insertions and more nucleotide deletions appeared in type 1 diabetes patients. Comparison showed that naive, central memory and Treg TCRB repertoires appeared more similar among patients than among healthy donors.

The germline V gene has CDR1 SGHRS and CDR2 YFSETQ. With 0 bases removed from V and 1 base from J, the gap between germline ends came to 15 bases. The CDR3 spans 17 residues. A single heparinised blood sample, averaging around 110 mL, was obtained per donor. All of the isolated RNA was reverse transcribed, so expressed TCRB transcripts were sequenced. Naive, central memory and regulatory T cell samples came to a mean of approximately 4 million reads. TCRdb keeps only in-frame clones here, not all; method: immunoSEQ multiplex PCR. The sample carries about 170,000 clones, approximately 8.1% recorded once.

Material for sequencing was central memory CD4+ T cells from blood. This chain links TRBV5-1 with TRBJ2-3; D possibly corresponds to TRBD2 (6 bases). This sequence originates from a man aged 18 to 29 with type 1 diabetes. The CDR3 DNA reads as TGCGCCAGCAGCTTGGGGGACTCCGCTCTACGCACAGATACGCAGTATTTT. This sequence encodes CASSLGDSALRTDTQYF.